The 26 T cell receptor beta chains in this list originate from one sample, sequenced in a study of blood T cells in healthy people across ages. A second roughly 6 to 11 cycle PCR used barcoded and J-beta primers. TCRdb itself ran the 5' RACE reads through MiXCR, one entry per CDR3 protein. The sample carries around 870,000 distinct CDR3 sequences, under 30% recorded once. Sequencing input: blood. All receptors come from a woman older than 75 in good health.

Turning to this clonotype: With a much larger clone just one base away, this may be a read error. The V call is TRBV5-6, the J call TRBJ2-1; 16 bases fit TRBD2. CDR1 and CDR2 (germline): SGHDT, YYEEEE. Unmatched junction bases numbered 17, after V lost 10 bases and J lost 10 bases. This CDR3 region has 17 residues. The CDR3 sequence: CAGTIAMGTSGGDEQFF. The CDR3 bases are TGTGCCGGCACCATAGCTATGGGGACTAGCGGGGGGGACGAGCAGTTCTTC.

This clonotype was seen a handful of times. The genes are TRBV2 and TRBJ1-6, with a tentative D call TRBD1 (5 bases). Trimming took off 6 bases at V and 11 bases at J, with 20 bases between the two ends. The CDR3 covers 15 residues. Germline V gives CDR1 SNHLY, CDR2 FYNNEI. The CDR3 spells CASRSGTGSPAPLHF. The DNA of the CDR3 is TGTGCCAGCAGGTCCGGGACCGGGTCCCCGGCACCCCTCCACTTT. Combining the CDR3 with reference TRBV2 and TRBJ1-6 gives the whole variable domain EPEVTQTPSHQVTQMGQEVILRCVPISNHLYFYWYRQILGQKVEFLVSFYNNEISEKSEIFDDQFSVERPDGSNFTLKIRSTKLEDSAMYFCASRSGTGSPAPLHFGNGTRLTVT.

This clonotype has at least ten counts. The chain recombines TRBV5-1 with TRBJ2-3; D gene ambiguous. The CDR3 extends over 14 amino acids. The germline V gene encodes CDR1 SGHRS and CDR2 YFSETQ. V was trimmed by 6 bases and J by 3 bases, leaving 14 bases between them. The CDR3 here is CASTLSSGTDTQYF. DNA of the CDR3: TGCGCCAGCACCCTGAGCAGTGGAACAGATACGCAGTATTTT.

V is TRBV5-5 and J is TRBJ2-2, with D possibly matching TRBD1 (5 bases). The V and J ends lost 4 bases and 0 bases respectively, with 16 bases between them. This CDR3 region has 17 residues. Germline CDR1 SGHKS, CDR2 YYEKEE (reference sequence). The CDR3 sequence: CASSLRQTFANTGELFF. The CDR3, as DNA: TGTGCCAGCAGCCTGCGACAGACCTTCGCGAACACCGGGGAGCTGTTTTTT.

The CDR3 nucleotides read TGTGCCAGCAGTTTTCGGTGGGCAGATGTGCAGTATTTT. Amino acid sequence: CASSFRWADVQYF. This chain links TRBV12-3 or TRBV12-4 with TRBJ2-3; no reliable D call. This CDR3 spans 13 amino acids. V shed 3 bases and J shed 11 bases, with 15 bases lying between them.

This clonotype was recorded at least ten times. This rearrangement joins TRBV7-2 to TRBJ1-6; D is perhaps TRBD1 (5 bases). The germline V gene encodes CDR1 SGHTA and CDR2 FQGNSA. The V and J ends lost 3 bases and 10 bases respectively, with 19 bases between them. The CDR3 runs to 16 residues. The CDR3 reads CASSLRRAGMGSPLHF. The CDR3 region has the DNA TGTGCCAGCAGCTTGAGACGTGCAGGGATGGGCTCACCCCTCCACTTT.

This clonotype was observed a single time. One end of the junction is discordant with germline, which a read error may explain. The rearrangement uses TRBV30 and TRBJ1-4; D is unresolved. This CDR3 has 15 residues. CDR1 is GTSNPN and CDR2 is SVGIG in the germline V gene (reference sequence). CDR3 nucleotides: TGTACCTGGAGTGCGGGGATTGCAACTAATGAAAAACTGTTTTTT. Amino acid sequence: CTWSAGIATNEKLFF.

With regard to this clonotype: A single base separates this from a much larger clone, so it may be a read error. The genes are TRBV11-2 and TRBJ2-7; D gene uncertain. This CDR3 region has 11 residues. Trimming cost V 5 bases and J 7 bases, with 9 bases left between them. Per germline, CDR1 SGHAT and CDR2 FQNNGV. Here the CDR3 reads CASSALREQYV. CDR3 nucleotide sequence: TGTGCCAGCAGCGCTCTTAGGGAGCAGTACGTC.

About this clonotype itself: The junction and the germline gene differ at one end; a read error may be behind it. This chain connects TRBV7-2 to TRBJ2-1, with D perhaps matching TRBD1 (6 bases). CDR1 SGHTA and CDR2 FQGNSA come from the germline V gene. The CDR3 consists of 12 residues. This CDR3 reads CAGSDRYNERFF. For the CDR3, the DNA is TGTGCCGGCAGCGACAGGTACAATGAGCGGTTCTTC.

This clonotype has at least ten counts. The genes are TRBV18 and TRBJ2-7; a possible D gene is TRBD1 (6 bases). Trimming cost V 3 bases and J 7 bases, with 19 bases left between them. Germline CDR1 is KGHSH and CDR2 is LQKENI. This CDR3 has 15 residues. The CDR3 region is CASSPWGHGGVEQYF. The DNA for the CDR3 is TGTGCCAGCTCACCGTGGGGACACGGTGGGGTAGAGCAGTACTTC.

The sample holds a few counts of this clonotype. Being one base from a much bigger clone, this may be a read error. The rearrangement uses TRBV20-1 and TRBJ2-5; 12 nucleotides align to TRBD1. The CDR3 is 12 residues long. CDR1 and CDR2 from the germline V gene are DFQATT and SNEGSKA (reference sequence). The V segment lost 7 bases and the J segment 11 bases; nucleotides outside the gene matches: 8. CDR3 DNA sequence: TGCAGTGTCGGGACAGGGGGCAATGAGCAGTACTTC. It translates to CSVGTGGNEQYF.

CDR3 protein: CASSLVTANVQYF. DNA for the CDR3: TGTGCCAGCAGTTTAGTGACAGCAAATGTGCAGTATTTT. The chain links TRBV12-3 or TRBV12-4 to TRBJ2-3; tentatively, D is TRBD1 (5 bases). The CDR3 contains 13 residues. The V end lost 1 base, the J end lost 11 bases, and 13 bases lay between the germline ends.

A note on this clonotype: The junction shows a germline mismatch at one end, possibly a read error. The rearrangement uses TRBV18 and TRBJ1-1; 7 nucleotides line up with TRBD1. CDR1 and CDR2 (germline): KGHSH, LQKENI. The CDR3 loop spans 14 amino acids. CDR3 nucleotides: TGTGCCGGCTCACCGGGACAGTACCGGGCTGAAGCTTTCTTT. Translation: CAGSPGQYRAEAFF.

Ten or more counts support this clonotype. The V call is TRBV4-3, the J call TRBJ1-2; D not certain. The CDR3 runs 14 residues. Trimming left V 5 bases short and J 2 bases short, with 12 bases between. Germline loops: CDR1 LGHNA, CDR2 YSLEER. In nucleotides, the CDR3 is TGCGCCAGCAGCTTTAATAGGGTCAACTATGGCTACACCTTC. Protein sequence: CASSFNRVNYGYTF.

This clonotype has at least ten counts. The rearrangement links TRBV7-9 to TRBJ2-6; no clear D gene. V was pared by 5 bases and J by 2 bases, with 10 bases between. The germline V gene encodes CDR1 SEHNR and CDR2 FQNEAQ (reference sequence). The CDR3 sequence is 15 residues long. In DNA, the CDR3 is TGTGCCAGCAGCCAAACAGCGACTGGGGCCAACGTCCTGACTTTC. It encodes CASSQTATGANVLTF. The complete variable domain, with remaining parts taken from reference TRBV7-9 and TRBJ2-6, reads DTGVSQNPRHKITKRGQNVTFRCDPISEHNRLYWYRQTLGQGPEFLTYFQNEAQLEKSRLLSDRFSAERPKGSFSTLEIQRTEQGDSAMYLCASSQTATGANVLTFGAGSRLTVL.

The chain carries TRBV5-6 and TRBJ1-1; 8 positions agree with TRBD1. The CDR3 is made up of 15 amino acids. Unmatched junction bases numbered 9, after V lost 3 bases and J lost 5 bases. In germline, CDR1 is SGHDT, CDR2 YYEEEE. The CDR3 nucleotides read TGTGCCAGCAGCTCCTACAGGGGGAGAGTAACTGAAGCTTTCTTT. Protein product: CASSSYRGRVTEAFF.

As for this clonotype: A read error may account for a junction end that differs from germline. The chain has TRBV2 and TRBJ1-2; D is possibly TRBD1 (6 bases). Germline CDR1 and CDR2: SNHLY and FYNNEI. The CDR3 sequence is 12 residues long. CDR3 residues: CASSRGNYDYTF. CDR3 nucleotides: TGTGCCAGCAGCAGGGGCAACTATGACTACACCTTC. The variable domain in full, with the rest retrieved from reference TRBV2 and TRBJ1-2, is EPEVTQTPSHQVTQMGQEVILRCVPISNHLYFYWYRQILGQKVEFLVSFYNNEISEKSEIFDDQFSVERPDGSNFTLKIRSTKLEDSAMYFCASSRGNYDYTFGSGTRLTVV.

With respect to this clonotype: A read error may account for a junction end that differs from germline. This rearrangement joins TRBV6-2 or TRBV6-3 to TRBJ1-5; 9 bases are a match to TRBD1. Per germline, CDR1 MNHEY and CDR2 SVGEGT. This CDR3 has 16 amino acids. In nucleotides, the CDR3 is TGTGCCAGCAGCTACAGGGGGACAGGGTCCAATCAGCTCCAGCATTTT. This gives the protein CASSYRGTGSNQLQHF.

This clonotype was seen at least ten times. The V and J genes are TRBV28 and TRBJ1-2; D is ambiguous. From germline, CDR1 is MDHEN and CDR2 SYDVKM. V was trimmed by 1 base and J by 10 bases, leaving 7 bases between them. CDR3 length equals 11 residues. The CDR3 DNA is TGTGCCAGCAGTTTATATAGTGTCTACACCTTC. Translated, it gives CASSLYSVYTF.

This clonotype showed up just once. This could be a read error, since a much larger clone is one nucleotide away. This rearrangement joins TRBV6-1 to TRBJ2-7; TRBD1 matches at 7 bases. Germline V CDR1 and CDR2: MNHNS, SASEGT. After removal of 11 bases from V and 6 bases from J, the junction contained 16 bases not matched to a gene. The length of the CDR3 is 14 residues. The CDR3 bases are TGTGCCCTTCGCCGGGAACAGGGGATCTGCGAGCAGTACTTC. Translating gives CALRREQGICEQYF.

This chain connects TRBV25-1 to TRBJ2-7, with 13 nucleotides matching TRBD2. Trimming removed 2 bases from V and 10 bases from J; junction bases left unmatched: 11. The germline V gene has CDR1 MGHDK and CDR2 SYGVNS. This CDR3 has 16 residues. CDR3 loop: CASSEAGTSGAQAQYF. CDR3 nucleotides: TGTGCCAGCAGTGAAGCCGGGACTAGCGGGGCTCAGGCCCAGTACTTC.

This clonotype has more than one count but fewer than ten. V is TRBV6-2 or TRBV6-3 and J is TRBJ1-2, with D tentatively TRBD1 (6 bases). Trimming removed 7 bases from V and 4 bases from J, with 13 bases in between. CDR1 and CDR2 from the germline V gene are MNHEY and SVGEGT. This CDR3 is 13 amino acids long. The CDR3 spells CASTLPTGYGYTF. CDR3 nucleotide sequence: TGTGCCAGCACCTTACCGACAGGCTATGGCTACACCTTC.

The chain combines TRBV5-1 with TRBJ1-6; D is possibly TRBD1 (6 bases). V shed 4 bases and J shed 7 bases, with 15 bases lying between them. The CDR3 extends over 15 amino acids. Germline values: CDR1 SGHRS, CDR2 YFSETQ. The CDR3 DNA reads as TGCGCCAGCAGCACCCAGGCAGGGGTAAATTCACCCCTCCACTTT. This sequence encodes CASSTQAGVNSPLHF.

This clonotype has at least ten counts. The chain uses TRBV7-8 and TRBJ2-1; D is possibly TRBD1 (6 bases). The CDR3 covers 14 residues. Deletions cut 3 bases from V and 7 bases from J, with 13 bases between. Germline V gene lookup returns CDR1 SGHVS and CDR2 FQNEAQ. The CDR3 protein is CASSFGGSRNEQFF. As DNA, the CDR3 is TGTGCCAGCAGCTTTGGGGGCAGTCGGAATGAGCAGTTCTTC.

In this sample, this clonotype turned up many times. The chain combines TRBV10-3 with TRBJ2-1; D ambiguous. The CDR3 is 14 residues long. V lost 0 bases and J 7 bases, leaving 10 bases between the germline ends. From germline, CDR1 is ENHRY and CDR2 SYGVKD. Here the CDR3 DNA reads TGTGCCATCAGTGAGTCGACCCCGAGGAATGAGCAGTTCTTC. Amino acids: CAISESTPRNEQFF.

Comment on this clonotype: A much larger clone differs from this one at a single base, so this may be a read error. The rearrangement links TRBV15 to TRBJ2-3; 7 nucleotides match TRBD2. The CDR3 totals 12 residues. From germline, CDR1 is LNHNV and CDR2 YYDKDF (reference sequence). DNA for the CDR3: TGTTCCACCAGCGGGGACGCAGATACGCAGTATTTT. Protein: CSTSGDADTQYF.